This T cell receptor beta chain is from a study of cytotoxic CD8 clonotypes in ibrutinib-treated CLL. Study at large: Patients gave response samples after a median around eleven months of treatment, range 6 to 36.

A word on this clone: The same CDR3 is also encoded by other DNA sequences in this sample.

Trimming cost V 3 bases and J 1 base, with 5 bases left between them. There are 13 residues in the CDR3. Per the germline V gene, CDR1 is SGHRS and CDR2 is YFSETQ. The data were produced by immunoSEQ multiplex PCR, yet TCRdb's version contains in-frame clones alone and is incomplete. Of some 130,000 clones in the sample, roughly 90% were seen once. The TCR originated in a human donor with chronic lymphocytic leukemia. Sequenced material: PBMCs, taken after 12 months of ibrutinib treatment. The chain joins TRBV5-1 to TRBJ1-5; a weak D match, TRBD1 (5 bases). The CDR3 reads CASSWDSNQPQHF. DNA of the CDR3: TGCGCCAGCAGCTGGGACAGCAATCAGCCCCAGCATTTT.